This T cell receptor (beta chain) is drawn from a study of blood T cell repertoires in COVID-19. TCRdb keeps only in-frame clones here, not all; method: immunoSEQ multiplex PCR. The repertoire includes around 450,000 clones, around 87% of them detected once, and approximately 0.7% sits in the top ten. CDR3 length: 17 amino acids. V lost 0 bases to trimming and J lost 0 bases; unmatched junction nucleotides: 5. Germline CDR1 is SGHRS and CDR2 is YFSETQ. Sample: PBMCs or T cells enriched from blood (not recorded which). This TCR was sampled from a woman between 18 and 29 years old who had recovered from COVID-19. The chain has TRBV5-1 and TRBJ2-1; TRBD2 matches 8 bases. CDR3 nucleotides: TGCGCCAGCAGCTTGGACGGCGGGGGGAACTCCTACAATGAGCAGTTCTTC. Translating gives CASSLDGGGNSYNEQFF.